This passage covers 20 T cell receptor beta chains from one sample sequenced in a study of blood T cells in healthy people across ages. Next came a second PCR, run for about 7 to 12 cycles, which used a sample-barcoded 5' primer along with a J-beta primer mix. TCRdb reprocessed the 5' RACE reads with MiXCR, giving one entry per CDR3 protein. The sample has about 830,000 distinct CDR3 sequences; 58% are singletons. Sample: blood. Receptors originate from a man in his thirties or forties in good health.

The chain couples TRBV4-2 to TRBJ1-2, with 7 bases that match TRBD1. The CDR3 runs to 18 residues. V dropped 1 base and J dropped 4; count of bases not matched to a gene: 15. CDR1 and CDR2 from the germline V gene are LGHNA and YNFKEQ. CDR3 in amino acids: CASSQATTGNEESYGYTF. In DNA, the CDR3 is TGTGCCAGCAGCCAAGCGACGACAGGGAATGAGGAGAGCTATGGCTACACCTTC.

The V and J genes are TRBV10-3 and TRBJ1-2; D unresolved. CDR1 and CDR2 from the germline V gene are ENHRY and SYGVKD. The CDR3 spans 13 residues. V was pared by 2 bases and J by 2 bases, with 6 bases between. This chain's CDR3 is CAISEGNNYGYTF. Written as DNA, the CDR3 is TGTGCCATCAGTGAGGGCAACAACTATGGCTACACCTTC.

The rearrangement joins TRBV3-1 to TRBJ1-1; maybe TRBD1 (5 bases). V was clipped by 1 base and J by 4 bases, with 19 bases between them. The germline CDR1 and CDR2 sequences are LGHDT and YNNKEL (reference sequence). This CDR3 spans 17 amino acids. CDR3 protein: CASSQGPSGGYRTEAFF. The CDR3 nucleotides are TGTGCCAGCAGCCAAGGACCCAGTGGGGGATATCGCACTGAAGCTTTCTTT. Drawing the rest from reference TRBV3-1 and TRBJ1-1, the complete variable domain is DTAVSQTPKYLVTQMGNDKSIKCEQNLGHDTMYWYKQDSKKFLKIMFSYNNKELIINETVPNRFSPKSPDKAHLNLHINSLELGDSAVYFCASSQGPSGGYRTEAFFGQGTRLTVV.

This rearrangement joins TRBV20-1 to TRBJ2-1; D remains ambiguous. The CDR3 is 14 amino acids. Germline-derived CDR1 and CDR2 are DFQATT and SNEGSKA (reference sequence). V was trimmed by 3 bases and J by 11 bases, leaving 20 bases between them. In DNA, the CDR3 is TGCAGTGCTAGGCCCCGGGCAGGCGGTATGAAGCAGTTCTTC. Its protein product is CSARPRAGGMKQFF.

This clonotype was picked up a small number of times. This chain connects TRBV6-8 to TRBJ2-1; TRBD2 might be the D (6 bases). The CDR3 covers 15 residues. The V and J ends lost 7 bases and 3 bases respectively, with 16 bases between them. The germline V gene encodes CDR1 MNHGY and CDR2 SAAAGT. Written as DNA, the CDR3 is TGTGCCAGCACCTTAGCGGCCTACCTCTACAATGAGCAGTTCTTC. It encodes CASTLAAYLYNEQFF.

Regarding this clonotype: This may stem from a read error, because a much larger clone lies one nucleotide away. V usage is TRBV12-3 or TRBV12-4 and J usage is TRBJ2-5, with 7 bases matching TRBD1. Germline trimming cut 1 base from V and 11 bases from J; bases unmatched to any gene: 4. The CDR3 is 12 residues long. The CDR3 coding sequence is TGTGCCAGCAGTTTAGGTGGGACAGATCAGTACTTC. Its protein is CASSLGGTDQYF.

Here the CDR3 DNA reads TGTGCCAGCAGCCGCGGCGGGGGGGAAGGGTACGAGCAGTACTTC. This sequence encodes CASSRGGGEGYEQYF. The chain recombines TRBV3-1 with TRBJ2-7; 9 bases line up with TRBD2. Germline CDR1 and CDR2: LGHDT and YNNKEL (reference sequence). The CDR3 covers 15 residues. V lost 4 bases to trimming and J lost 4 bases; unmatched junction nucleotides: 8.

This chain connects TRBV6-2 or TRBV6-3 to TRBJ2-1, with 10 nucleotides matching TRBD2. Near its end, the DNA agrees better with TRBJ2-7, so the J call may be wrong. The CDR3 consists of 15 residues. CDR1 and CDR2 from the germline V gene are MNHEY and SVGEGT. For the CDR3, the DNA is TGTGCCAGCAGACACGGACTAGCGGCCTACAATGAGCAGTACTTC. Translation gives CASRHGLAAYNEQYF.

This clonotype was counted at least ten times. For the CDR3, the DNA is TGTGCCATCACAGGGGGCGGACGGAATGAGCAGTTCTTC. Amino acid sequence: CAITGGGRNEQFF. The rearrangement links TRBV10-3 to TRBJ2-1, with TRBD1 matching over 8 bases. Losses at the gene ends were 7 bases for V and 7 bases for J; bases not matched to a gene: 6. The CDR3 spans 13 residues. CDR1 and CDR2 (germline): ENHRY, SYGVKD.

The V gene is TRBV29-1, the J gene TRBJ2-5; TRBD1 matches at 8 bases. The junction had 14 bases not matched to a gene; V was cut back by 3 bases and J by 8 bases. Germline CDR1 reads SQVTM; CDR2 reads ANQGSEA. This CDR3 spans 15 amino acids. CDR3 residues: CSVEATGAGGITQYF. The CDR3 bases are TGCAGCGTTGAGGCCACCGGGGCAGGGGGCATAACCCAGTACTTC.

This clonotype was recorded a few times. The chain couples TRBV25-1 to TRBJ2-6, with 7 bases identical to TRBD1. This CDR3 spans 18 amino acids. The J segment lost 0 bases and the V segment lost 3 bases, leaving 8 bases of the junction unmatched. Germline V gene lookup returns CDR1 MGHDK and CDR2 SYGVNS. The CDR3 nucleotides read TGTGCCAGCAGTGATGCTCCGGGACAGACCTCTGGGGCCAACGTCCTGACTTTC. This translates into CASSDAPGQTSGANVLTF.

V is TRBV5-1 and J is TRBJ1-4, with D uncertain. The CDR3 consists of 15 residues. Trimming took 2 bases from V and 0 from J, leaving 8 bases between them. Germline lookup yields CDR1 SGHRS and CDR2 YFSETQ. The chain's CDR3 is CASSFVGTTNEKLFF. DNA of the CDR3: TGCGCCAGCAGCTTCGTGGGGACAACTAATGAAAAACTGTTTTTT.

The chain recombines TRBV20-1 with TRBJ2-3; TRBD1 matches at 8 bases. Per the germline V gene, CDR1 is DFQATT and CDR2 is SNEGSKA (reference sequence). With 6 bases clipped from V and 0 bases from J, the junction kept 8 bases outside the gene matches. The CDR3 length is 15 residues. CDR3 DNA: TGCAGTGCCGGCGACCGGGACAGGAGCACAGATACGCAGTATTTT. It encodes CSAGDRDRSTDTQYF.

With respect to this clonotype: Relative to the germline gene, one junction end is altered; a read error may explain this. The CDR3 loop is CTSSQAGTSGPSSYNEQFF. The CDR3 DNA sequence: TGTACCAGCAGCCAAGCCGGGACTAGCGGTCCGAGCTCCTACAATGAGCAGTTCTTC. The V gene is TRBV4-2, the J gene TRBJ2-1; 11 bases agree with TRBD2. Germline assignment: CDR1 LGHNA and CDR2 YNFKEQ. The CDR3 sequence is 19 residues long.

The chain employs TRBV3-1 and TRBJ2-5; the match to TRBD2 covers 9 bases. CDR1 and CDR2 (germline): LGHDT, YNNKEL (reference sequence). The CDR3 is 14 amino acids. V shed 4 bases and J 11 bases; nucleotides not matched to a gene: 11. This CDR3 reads CASSRGGANNEQYF. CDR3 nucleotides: TGTGCCAGCAGCCGCGGGGGGGCCAACAATGAGCAGTACTTC.

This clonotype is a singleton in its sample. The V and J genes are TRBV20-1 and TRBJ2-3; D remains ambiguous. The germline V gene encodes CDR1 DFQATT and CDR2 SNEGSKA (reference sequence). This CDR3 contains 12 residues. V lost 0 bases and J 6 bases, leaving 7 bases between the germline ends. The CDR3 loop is CSARDHWDTQYF. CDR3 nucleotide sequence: TGCAGTGCTAGAGATCATTGGGATACGCAGTATTTT.

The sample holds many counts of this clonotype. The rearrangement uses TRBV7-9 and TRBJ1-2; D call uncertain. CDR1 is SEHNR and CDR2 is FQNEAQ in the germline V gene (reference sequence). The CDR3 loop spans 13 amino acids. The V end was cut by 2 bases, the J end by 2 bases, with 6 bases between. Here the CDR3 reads CASSLTPNYGYTF. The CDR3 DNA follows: TGTGCCAGCAGCTTAACACCAAACTATGGCTACACCTTC.

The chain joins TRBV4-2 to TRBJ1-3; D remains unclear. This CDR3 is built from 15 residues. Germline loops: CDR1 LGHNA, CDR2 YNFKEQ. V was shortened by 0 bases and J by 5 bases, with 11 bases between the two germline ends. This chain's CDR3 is CASSQDRDGRNTIYF. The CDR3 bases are TGTGCCAGCAGCCAAGATCGTGACGGAAGAAACACCATATATTTT.

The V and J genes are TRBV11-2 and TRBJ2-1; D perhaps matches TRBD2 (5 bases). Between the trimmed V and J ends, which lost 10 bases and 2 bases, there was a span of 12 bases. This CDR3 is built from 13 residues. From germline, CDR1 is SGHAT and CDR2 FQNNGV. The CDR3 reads CATAVGAYNEQFF. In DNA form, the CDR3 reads TGTGCCACTGCCGTGGGAGCCTACAATGAGCAGTTCTTC.

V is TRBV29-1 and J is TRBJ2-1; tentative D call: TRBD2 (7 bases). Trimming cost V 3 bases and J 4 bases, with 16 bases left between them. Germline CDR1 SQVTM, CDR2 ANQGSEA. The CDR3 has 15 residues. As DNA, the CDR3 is TGCAGCGTTGATGGAGGGGGGGGGACGTACAATGAGCAGTTCTTC. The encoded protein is CSVDGGGGTYNEQFF.